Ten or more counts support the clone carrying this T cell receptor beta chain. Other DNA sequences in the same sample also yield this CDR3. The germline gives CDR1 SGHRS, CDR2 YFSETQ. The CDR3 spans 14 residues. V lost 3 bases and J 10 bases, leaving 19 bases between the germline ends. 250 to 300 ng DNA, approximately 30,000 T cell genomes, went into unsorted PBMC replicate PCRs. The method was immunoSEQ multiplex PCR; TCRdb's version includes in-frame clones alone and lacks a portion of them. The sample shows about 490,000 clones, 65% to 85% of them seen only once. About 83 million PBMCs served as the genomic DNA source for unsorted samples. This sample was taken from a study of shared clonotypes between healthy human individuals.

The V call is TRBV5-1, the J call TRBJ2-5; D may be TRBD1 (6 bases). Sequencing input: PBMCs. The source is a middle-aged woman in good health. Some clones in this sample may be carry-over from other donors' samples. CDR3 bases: TGCGCCAGCAGCTGGGACACCGGCGTGAGTGACCAGTACTTC. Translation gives CASSWDTGVSDQYF.